This T cell receptor (beta chain) appears in the sequencing data of a study of regulatory T cells in long-lasting Graves disease (dated by TCRdb to 2020 to 2023). For context, the study as a whole: Persistent Graves' disease was defined as antithyroid drug treatment for over 5 years with persistently positive TSH receptor autoantibodies. Peripheral blood TCR sequencing and RNA sequencing compared persistent Graves' disease patients with newly diagnosed Graves' disease patients. The study was registered as a clinical trial and conducted in China. A total of 35 or so samples were covered by TCR sequencing, comprising approximately 13 persistent and about 20 newly diagnosed Graves' disease patients. On average, persistent Graves' disease patients in the clinical cohort had been on antithyroid drugs for about 10 years.

The investigation overall reported the following: As a limitation, the authors acknowledged that the small sample size may reduce accuracy. More public clonotypes were shared among persistent patients (roughly 2,700) than among newly diagnosed patients (roughly 1,000). Persistent Graves' disease patients showed lower TCR Shannon entropy and fewer highly expanded clones than newly diagnosed patients, suggesting clonal expansion. Persistent disease showed preferential use of TRBV28, TRBJ1-2 and TRBJ2-5, whereas newly diagnosed disease favored TRBV20-1 and TRBJ2-1. Peripheral blood alone was examined, since thyroid tissue, which constituted the primary lesion, could not be accessed. Sequencing and analysis were restricted to the TCR beta chain.

As for this clonotype: The specificity of this receptor is unknown. Base-call qualities are not available, and no considerably larger clone is one nucleotide away.

The sample's time point, from its label and the paper: persistent/refractory GD, antithyroid drugs over 5 years with positive TRAb. For both TCR sequencing and RNA sequencing, RNA was extracted from PBMCs using TRIzol. Graves' disease was diagnosed according to American Thyroid Association guidelines. Recruitment of patients was carried out at an endocrinology department in Xi'an, China. From each patient, 7.5 to 9.5 milliliters of peripheral blood was collected into an EDTA anticoagulant tube. Ficoll Paque Plus density gradient separation was used to isolate PBMCs, and no further T cell sorting was performed. An Agilent 2100 Bioanalyzer and agarose gel were used to assess RNA quality, and a NanoDrop 2000 was used to measure RNA concentration. The library was produced with multiplex PCR. For sequencing, an Illumina HiSeq 4000 was employed. TCR beta libraries were built with iRepertoire HTBI primers and Arm-PCR amplification of CDR3 regions. Before sequencing, the PCR products underwent gel purification. Regarding the original processing steps: A total of around 59 TRBV and 14 TRBJ segments were identified across samples and were used for gene usage analysis of CDR3 amino acid clonotypes. COPE and FqMerger were used to merge the filtered high-quality paired reads into contigs. BLAST was used to align contigs to the IMGT TRBV, TRBD and TRBJ reference genes, and CDR3 was defined following IMGT. Any clonotype with a frequency above 0.1% was counted as a highly expanded clone. Shannon entropy served as the measure of repertoire diversity, while the Gini coefficient captured V-J evenness. A clonotype found in more than one individual was treated as public. In-frame beta chains were kept once TCRdb had trimmed the public reads at Q25 with fastp and called clones with MiXCR. Here each entry gathers all rows of one CDR3 protein and keeps the most common genes and DNA. These V and J calls rely on TCRdb rather than the paper's analysis. Present in this sample are about 660,000 distinct CDR3 sequences, approximately 31% of which were seen just once. The ten largest clones take up under 55% of the sample.

From cysteine to phenylalanine, the CDR3 is 11 amino acids long. CDR3 DNA only is kept here, 33 bases in frame from base 1. Trimming takes 0 bases from V and 9 bases from J, and the germline ends sit 6 bases apart. Based on the germline V gene (reference sequence), the CDR1 and CDR2 sequences are GTSNPN and SVGIG. The chain joins TRBV30 to TRBJ2-1; the D gene cannot be named for sure. The sequence was collected from a female donor with Graves disease. The source material was peripheral blood mononuclear cells (PBMCs), sampled when the disease was refractory, from a patient treated with antithyroid drugs. This receptor carries the CDR3 CAWSVSTEQFF. The sequenced DNA: TGTGCCTGGAGTGTCTCTACTGAGCAGTTCTTC.